The sequence of this T cell receptor (beta chain) was determined in a study of blood T cell repertoires in COVID-19. The overall study: Sample material is recorded as cDNA or gDNA derived from T cells, B-cell-depleted T cells, or PBMCs.

Those enrolled in Seattle joined during active infection and were followed longitudinally afterward. Original methodology: Scientists estimated how many nucleated cells there were by amplifying reference gene primers. Clones were read by immunoSEQ multiplex PCR, and TCRdb kept only the in-frame ones, dropping some. V, J and clone size are taken as reported in that table, and D and trimming were inferred from the DNA itself. The sample includes 210,000 or so clones, roughly 85% of them seen just once. There are 16 residues in the CDR3. Trimming took 5 bases from V and 2 from J; bases not matched to a gene: 11. The V gene's germline CDR1 is SGHAT and CDR2 FQDESV (reference sequence).

The genes are TRBV11-1 and TRBJ2-7, with 8 nucleotides matching TRBD2. Sequenced sample: peripheral blood. This TCR came from a man between 45 and 60 years old with COVID-19, enrolled during active disease. CDR3: CASSLRRTSSPYEQYF. CDR3 bases: TGTGCCAGCAGCCTACGTCGGACTAGCTCTCCCTACGAGCAGTACTTC.